This TCR beta chain stems from a study of T cells in Graves' hyperthyroidism and ophthalmopathy. Points from the study as a whole: Most expanded thyroid clonotypes above 0.001 also appeared in blood.

RNA transcripts gave rise to amplified TCR beta CDR3 regions. The primer set for the first-round RT-PCR of the TCR CDR3 was HTBI. TCRdb re-analysed the multiplex PCR reads in MiXCR, keeping a single row per CDR3 protein. Here the sample spans 30,000 to 40,000 distinct CDR3 sequences, approximately 50% being singletons. With 6 bases removed from V and 0 bases from J, the gap between germline ends came to 9 bases. This CDR3 region has 13 residues. Germline CDR1 is DFQATT and CDR2 is SNEGSKA (reference sequence). The table lists this clonotype with many counts. The antigen is undetermined. Patients aged 18 to 65 had newly diagnosed hyperthyroidism lasting under 2 months.

V is TRBV20-1 and J is TRBJ2-4; D call uncertain. Sequenced material: blood. The TCR sequence derives from a woman aged 45-59 years with Graves' hyperthyroidism that later progressed to Graves' ophthalmopathy. CDR3 in amino acids: CSAHNVAKNIQYF. The CDR3 region has the DNA TGCAGTGCCCACAACGTAGCCAAAAACATTCAGTACTTC.